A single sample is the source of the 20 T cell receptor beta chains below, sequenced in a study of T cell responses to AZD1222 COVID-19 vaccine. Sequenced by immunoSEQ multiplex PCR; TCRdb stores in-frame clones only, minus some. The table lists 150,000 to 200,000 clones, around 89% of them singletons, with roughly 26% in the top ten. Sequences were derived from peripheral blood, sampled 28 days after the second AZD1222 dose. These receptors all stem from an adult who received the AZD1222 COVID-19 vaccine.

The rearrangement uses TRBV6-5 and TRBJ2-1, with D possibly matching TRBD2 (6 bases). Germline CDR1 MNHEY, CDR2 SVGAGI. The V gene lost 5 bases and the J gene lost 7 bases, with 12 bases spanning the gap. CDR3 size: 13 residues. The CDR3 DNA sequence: TGTGCCAGCAGTCTACGGACTAAAAATGAGCAGTTCTTC. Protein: CASSLRTKNEQFF.

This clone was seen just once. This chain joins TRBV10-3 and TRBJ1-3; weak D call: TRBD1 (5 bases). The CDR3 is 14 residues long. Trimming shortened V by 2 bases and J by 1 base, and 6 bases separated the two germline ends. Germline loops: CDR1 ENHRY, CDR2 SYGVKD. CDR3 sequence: CAISETGSGNTIYF. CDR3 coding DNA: TGTGCCATCAGTGAGACAGGTTCTGGAAACACCATATATTTT.

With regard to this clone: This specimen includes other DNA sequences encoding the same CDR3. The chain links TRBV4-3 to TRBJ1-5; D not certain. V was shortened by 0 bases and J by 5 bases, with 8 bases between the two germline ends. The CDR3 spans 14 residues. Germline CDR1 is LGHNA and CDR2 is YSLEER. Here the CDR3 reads CASSQDIGDQPQHF. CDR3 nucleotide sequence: TGCGCCAGCAGCCAAGATATTGGAGATCAGCCCCAGCATTTT.

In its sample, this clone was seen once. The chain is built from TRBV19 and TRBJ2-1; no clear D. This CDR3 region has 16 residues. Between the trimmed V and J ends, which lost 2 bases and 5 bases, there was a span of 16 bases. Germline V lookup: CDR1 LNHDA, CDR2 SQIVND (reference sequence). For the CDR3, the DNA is TGTGCCAGTAGTATAAGGCGCCCGCCGGCGGACAATGAGCAGTTCTTC. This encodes CASSIRRPPADNEQFF.

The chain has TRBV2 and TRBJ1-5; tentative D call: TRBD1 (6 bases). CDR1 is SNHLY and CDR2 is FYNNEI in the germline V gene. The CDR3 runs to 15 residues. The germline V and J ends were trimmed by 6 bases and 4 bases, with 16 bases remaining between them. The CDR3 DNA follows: TGTGCCAGCAGACCCGAGGGGGGGGGAAATCAGCCCCAGCATTTT. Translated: CASRPEGGGNQPQHF.

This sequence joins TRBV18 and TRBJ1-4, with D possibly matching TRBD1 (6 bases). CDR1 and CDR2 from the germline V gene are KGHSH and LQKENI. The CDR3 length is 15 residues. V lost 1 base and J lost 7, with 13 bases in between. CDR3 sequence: CASSPQKGVAEKLFF. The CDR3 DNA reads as TGTGCCAGCTCACCACAGAAGGGGGTGGCTGAAAAACTGTTTTTT.

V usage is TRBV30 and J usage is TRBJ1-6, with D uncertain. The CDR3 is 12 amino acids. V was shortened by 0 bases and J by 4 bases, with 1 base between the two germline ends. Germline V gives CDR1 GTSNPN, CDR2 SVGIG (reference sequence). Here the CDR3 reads CAWSVYNSPLHF. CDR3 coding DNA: TGTGCCTGGAGTGTGTATAATTCACCCCTCCACTTT. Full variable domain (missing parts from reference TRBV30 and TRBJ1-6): SQTIHQWPATLVQPVGSPLSLECTVEGTSNPNLYWYRQAAGRGLQLLFYSVGIGQISSEVPQNLSASRPQDRQFILSSKKLLLSDSGFYLCAWSVYNSPLHFGNGTRLTVT.

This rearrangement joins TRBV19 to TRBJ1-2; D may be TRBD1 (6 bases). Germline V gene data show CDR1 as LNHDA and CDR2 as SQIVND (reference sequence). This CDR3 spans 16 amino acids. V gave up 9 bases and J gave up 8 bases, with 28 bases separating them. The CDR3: CASAGGRRTNPRGYTF. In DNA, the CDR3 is TGTGCCAGCGCGGGGGGCCGGCGGACCAACCCTAGGGGCTACACCTTC.

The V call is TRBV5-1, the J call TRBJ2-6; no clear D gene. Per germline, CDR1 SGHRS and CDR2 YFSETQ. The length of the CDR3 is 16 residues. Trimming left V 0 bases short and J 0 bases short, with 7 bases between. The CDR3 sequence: CASSLDGDSGANVLTF. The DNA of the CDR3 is TGCGCCAGCAGCTTGGACGGCGACTCTGGGGCCAACGTCCTGACTTTC.

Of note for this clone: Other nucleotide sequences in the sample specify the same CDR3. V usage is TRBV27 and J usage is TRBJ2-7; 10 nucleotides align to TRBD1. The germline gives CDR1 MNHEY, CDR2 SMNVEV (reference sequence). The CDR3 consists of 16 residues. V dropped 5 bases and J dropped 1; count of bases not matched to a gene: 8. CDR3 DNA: TGTGCCAGCAGTCCGAGACAGGGGGCGCCTTCCTACGAGCAGTACTTC. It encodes CASSPRQGAPSYEQYF.

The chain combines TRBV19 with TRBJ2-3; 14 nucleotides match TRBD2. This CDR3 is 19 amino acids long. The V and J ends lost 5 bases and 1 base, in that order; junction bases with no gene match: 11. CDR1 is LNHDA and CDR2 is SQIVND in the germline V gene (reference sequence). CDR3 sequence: CASSVGTSGSISGTDTQYF. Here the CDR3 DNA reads TGTGCCAGTAGTGTGGGGACTAGCGGGAGTATTAGTGGCACAGATACGCAGTATTTT. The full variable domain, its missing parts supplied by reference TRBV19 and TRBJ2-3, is DGGITQSPKYLFRKEGQNVTLSCEQNLNHDAMYWYRQDPGQGLRLIYYSQIVNDFQKGDIAEGYSVSREKKESFPLTVTSAQKNPTAFYLCASSVGTSGSISGTDTQYFGPGTRLTVL.

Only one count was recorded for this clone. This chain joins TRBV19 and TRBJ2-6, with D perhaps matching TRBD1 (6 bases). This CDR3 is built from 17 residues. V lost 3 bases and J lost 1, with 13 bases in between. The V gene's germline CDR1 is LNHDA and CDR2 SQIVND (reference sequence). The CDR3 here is CASSMSQGYSGANVLTF. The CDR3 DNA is TGTGCCAGTAGTATGTCCCAGGGGTATTCTGGGGCCAACGTCCTGACTTTC.

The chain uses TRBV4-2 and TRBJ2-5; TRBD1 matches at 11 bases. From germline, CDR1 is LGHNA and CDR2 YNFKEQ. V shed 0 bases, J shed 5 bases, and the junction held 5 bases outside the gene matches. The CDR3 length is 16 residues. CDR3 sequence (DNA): TGTGCCAGCAGCCAAGATCAGGGACAGGGGGGTGAGACCCAGTACTTC. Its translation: CASSQDQGQGGETQYF.

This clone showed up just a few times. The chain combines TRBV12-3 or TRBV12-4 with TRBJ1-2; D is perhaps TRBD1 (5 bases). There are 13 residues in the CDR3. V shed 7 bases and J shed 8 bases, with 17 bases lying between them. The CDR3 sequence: CASTTEGSAGYTF. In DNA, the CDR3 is TGTGCCAGCACAACCGAGGGGAGCGCGGGCTACACCTTC.

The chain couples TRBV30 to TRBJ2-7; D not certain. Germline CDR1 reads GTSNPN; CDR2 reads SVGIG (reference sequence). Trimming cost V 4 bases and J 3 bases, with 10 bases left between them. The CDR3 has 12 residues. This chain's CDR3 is CAWKSPDYEQYF. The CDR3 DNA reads TGTGCCTGGAAGTCCCCGGACTACGAGCAGTACTTC.

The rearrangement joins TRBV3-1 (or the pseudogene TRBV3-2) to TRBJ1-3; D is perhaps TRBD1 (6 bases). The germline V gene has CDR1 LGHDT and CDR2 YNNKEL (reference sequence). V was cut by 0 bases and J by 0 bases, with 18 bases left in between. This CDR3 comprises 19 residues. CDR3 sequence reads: CASSQDKGGGLSSGNTIYF. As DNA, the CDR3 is TGTGCCAGCAGCCAAGATAAGGGGGGCGGACTTAGCTCTGGAAACACCATATATTTT.

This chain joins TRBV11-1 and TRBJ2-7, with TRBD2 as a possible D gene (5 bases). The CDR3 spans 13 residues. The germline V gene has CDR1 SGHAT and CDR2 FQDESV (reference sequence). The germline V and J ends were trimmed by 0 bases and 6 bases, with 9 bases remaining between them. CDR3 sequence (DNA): TGTGCCAGCAGCTTAGCTTTCACTAGCGAGCAGTACTTC. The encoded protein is CASSLAFTSEQYF.

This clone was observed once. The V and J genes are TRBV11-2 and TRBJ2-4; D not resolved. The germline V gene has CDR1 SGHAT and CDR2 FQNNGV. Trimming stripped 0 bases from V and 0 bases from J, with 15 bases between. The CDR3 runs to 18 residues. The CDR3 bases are TGTGCCAGCAGCTTAGATCTGGCGTGGCGACTAGCCAAAAACATTCAGTACTTC. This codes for CASSLDLAWRLAKNIQYF.

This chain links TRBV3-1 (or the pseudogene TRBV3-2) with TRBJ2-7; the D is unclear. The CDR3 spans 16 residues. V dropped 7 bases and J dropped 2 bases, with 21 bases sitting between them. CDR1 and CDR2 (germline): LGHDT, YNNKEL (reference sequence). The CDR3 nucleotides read TGTGCCAGCACCGCAGCCCAAAACCCTGGGACCTACGAGCAGTACTTC. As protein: CASTAAQNPGTYEQYF.

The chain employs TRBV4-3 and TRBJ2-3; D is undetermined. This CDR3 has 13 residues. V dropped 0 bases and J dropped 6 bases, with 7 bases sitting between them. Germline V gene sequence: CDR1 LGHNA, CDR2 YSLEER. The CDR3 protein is CASSQEIWDTQYF. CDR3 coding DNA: TGCGCCAGCAGCCAAGAGATATGGGATACGCAGTATTTT.